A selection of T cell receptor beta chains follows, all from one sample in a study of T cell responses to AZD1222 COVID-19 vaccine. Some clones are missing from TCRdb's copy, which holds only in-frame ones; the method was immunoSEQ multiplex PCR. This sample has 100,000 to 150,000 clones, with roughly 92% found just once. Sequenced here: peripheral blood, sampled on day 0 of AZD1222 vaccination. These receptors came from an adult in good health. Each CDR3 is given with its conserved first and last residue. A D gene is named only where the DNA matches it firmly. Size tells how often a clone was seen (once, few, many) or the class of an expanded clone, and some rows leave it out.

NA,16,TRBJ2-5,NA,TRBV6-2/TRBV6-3,TGTGCCAGCAGCTGGGGGGCGGGAGTCATACAAGAGACCCAGTACTTC,CASSWGAGVIQETQYF
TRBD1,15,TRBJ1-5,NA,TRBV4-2,TGTGCCAGCAGCCAGGACGGACAGGGACATCAGCCCCAGCATTTT,CASSQDGQGHQPQHF
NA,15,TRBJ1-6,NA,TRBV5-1,TGCGCCAGCAGCTTGGATGGGATTCCCAATTCACCCCTCCACTTT,CASSLDGIPNSPLHF
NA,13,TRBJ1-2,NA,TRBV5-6,TGTGCCAGCAGCTTGCCGGGACAACTAGGCTACACCTTC,CASSLPGQLGYTF
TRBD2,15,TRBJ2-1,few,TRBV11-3,TGTGCCAGCAGCTTAGGGACTAGCGGGGGGAATGAGCAGTTCTTC,CASSLGTSGGNEQFF
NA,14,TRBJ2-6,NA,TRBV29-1,TGCAGCGTTGAGGTCAGGGCCGGGGCCAACGTCCTGACTTTC,CSVEVRAGANVLTF
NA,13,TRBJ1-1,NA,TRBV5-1,TGCGCCAGCAGCCGGGTCGAGAACACTGAAGCTTTCTTT,CASSRVENTEAFF
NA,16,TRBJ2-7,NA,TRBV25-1,TGTGCCAGCAGTGAATTGGCGGATGATCTTCGGTACGAGCAGTACTTC,CASSELADDLRYEQYF
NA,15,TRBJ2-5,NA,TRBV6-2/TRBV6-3,TGTGCCAGCAGTTTTCAGGCAGGGATTTGGGAGACCCAGTACTTC,CASSFQAGIWETQYF
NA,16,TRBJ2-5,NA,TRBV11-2,TGTGCCAGCAGCCCGGCACAGAGACTTACTCAAGAGACCCAGTACTTC,CASSPAQRLTQETQYF
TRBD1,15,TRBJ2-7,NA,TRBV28,TGTGCCAGCAGTCCTCGGACAGGGGGGACCTACGAGCAGTACTTC,CASSPRTGGTYEQYF
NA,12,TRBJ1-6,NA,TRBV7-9,TGTGCCAGCAGCTCCTTGGAATCACCCCTCCACTTT,CASSSLESPLHF
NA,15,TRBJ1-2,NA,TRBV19,TGTGCCACCAAACGGGGCTCCAAAGTCAACTATGGCTACACCTTC,CATKRGSKVNYGYTF
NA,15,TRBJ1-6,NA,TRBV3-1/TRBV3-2,TGTGCCAGCAGCCAAGCGCTTACGATTAATTCACCCCTCCACTTT,CASSQALTINSPLHF
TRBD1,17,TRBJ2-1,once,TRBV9,TGTGCCAGCAGCACACAGGGGGCTCTTGTAGCAACCAGTGAGCAGTTCTTC,CASSTQGALVATSEQFF
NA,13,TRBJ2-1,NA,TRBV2,TGTGCCAGCAGTGAAGAGAGGGGGGATGAGCAGTTCTTC,CASSEERGDEQFF
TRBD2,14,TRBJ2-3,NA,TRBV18,TGTGCCAGCTCATCTAGCGGGGTGACAGATACGCAGTATTTT,CASSSSGVTDTQYF
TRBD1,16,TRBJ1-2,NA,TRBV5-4,TGTGCCAGCAGCTCGGAGTACCGGGACAGGGGGCCGGGCTACACCTTC,CASSSEYRDRGPGYTF
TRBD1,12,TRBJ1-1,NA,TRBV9,TGTGCCAGCAGCGCGGACAGGACTGAAGCTTTCTTT,CASSADRTEAFF
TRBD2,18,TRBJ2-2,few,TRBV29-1,TGCAGCGTTGATCTTGGAGGTCAGAGCGGGAGGGGACCCGGGGAGCTGTTTTTT,CSVDLGGQSGRGPGELFF
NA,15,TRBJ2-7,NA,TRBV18,TGTGCCAGCTCACCAGGTTCGGCAACGACTTCCGAGCAGTACTTC,CASSPGSATTSEQYF
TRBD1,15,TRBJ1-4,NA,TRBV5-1,TGCGCCAGCAGCTTGGAGGGGGCATGGGAGGAAAAACTGTTTTTT,CASSLEGAWEEKLFF
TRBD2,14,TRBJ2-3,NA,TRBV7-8,TGTGCCAGCAGCGCGGGGGGGAGGCGAGATACGCAGTATTTT,CASSAGGRRDTQYF
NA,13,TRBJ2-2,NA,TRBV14,TGTGCCAGCAGCCAAGATCTCCTCGGGGAGCTGTTTTTT,CASSQDLLGELFF
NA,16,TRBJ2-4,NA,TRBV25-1,TGTGCCAGCAGTGAAATAGACAGTCTAGCCAAAAACATTCAGTACTTC,CASSEIDSLAKNIQYF
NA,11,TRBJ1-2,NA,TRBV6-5,TGTGCCAGCTGCGGGCCCTATGGCTACACCTTC,CASCGPYGYTF
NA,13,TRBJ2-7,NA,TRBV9,TGTGCCAGCAGCATCTCCGGGACGACCGAGCAGTACTTC,CASSISGTTEQYF
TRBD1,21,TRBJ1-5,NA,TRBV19,TGTGCCAGTAGTCTTTGGTCGGGACAGGGAAGGATTAATTTGGGCAATCAGCCCCAGCATTTT,CASSLWSGQGRINLGNQPQHF
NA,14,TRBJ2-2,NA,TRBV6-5,TGTGCCAGCAGTTACGGGCAGGACACCGGGGAGCTGTTTTTT,CASSYGQDTGELFF
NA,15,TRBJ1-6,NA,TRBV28,TGTGCCAGCAGTTTAATGGGAGGAGGGTCTTCACCCCTCCACTTT,CASSLMGGGSSPLHF
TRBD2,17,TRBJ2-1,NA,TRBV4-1,TGCGCCAGCAGCCTCCGGACTAGCGGGAGTTTTTACAATGAGCAGTTCTTC,CASSLRTSGSFYNEQFF
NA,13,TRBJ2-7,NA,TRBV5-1,TGCGCCAGTTCGGGGGAATACAGGTACGAGCAGTACTTC,CASSGEYRYEQYF
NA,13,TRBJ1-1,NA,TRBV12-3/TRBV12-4,TGTGCCAGCAGTTTAGTTACGACGGTTGAAGCTTTCTTT,CASSLVTTVEAFF
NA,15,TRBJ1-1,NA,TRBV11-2,TGTGCCAGCAGCTTCCCACGGGGGGGAGGCACTGAAGCTTTCTTT,CASSFPRGGGTEAFF
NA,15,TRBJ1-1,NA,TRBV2,TGTGCCAGCAGTGAAACGGTTTTGTCAGATTCTAAAGGTTTCTTT,CASSETVLSDSKGFF
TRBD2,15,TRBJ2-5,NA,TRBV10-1,TGCGCCAGCAGCCAAGGACTAGCGGTACAAGAGACCCAGTACTTC,CASSQGLAVQETQYF
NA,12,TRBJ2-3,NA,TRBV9,TGTGCCAGCAGCGTAGTACGAGATACGCAGTATTTT,CASSVVRDTQYF
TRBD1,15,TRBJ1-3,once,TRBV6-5,TGTGCCAGCACCCCAGGGGGGTTCAGGGGAAACACCATATATTTT,CASTPGGFRGNTIYF
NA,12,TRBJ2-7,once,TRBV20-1,TGCAGTGCTAGTCTGATCTTCTACGAGCAGTACTTC,CSASLIFYEQYF
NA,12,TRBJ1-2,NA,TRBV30,TGTGCCTGGAGTGTAGGGATCTATGGCTACACCTTC,CAWSVGIYGYTF
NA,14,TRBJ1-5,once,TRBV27,TGTGCCAGCAGTTTATTGGGAGGATTTCAGCCCCAGCATTTT,CASSLLGGFQPQHF
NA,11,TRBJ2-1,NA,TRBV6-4,TGTGCCAGCAGTGACGACTATACGCAGTTCTTC,CASSDDYTQFF
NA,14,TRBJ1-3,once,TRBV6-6,TGTGCCAGCAGTACCGCCAACTCTGGAAACACCATATATTTT,CASSTANSGNTIYF
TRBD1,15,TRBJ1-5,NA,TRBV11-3,TGTGCCAGCAGCTTTTCTTTCAGGGGGTATCAGCCCCAGCATTTT,CASSFSFRGYQPQHF
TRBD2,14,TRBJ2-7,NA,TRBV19,TGTGCCAGTGGGATAGCGGGCAGATCCTACGAGCAGTACTTC,CASGIAGRSYEQYF
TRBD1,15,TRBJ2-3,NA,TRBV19,TGTGCCAGTAGTACAGGGACAGGGTTCTCCGATACGCAGTATTTT,CASSTGTGFSDTQYF
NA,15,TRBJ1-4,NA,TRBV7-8,TGTGCCAGCAGCTTAGAGGAGGGAACAAATGAAAAACTGTTTTTT,CASSLEEGTNEKLFF
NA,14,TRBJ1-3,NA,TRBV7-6,TGTGCCAGCAGCTTAGACCAGCGAGGAAACACCATATATTTT,CASSLDQRGNTIYF
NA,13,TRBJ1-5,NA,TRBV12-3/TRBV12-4,TGTGCCAGCAGCCTCGGACAAAATCAGCCCCAGCATTTT,CASSLGQNQPQHF
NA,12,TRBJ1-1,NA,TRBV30,TGTGCCTGGAGTGTAGGGGCCACTGAAGCTTTCTTT,CAWSVGATEAFF